This TCR beta chain is drawn from a study of identical twins. Regarding the study as a whole: The abundant beta clonotypes from cord blood had fewer insertions, and memory repertoires had none of this. Cross-sectional statistics, not tracking of the same donors, supported the conclusions.

The CDR3 is made up of 13 amino acids. The germline V gene has CDR1 DFQATT and CDR2 SNEGSKA (reference sequence). J lost 7 bases, V lost 5 bases, and 4 bases had no gene match. This clonotype was counted at least ten times. As yet, its antigen is unknown. A universal primer binding site was introduced by template switching. The final cDNA contained unique molecular identifiers. TCRdb reprocessed the 5' RACE reads with MiXCR, giving one entry per CDR3 protein. The repertoire has about 900,000 distinct CDR3 sequences, approximately 13% of them found once; the top ten carry around 1.5%. This sample was shared with a second study, whose subject was yellow fever vaccine responses in identical twins.

Sequenced sample: PBMCs. The chain couples TRBV20-1 to TRBJ2-1; TRBD1 matches 11 bases. This sequence was found in a woman aged 18-29 years in good health. CDR3 sequence: CSALRDRGNEQFF. CDR3 nucleotide sequence: TGCAGTGCTCTCCGGGACAGGGGGAATGAGCAGTTCTTC.